This entry lists 14 T cell receptor beta chains sequenced from one sample in a study of blood T cell repertoires in COVID-19. The protocol was immunoSEQ multiplex PCR, while the TCRdb copy is restricted to in-frame clones and leaves out a portion. There are 90,000 to 150,000 clones in the sample; around nine tenths occur only once, and about a fifth lies in the top ten. Sequenced: peripheral blood. Receptor source: a human donor with acute or convalescent COVID-19. The donor label of this sample is uncertain.

V and J are TRBV19 and TRBJ1-2; TRBD1 might be the D (6 bases). Germline V CDR1 and CDR2: LNHDA, SQIVND (reference sequence). This CDR3 is built from 15 residues. Trimming shortened V by 3 bases and J by 1 base, and 12 bases separated the two germline ends. The CDR3 reads CASSIGGGLNYGYTF. DNA for the CDR3: TGTGCCAGTAGTATCGGGGGGGGCCTTAACTATGGCTACACCTTC.

V and J are TRBV5-6 and TRBJ2-5, with D possibly being TRBD1 (5 bases). CDR3 length equals 13 residues. CDR1 is SGHDT and CDR2 is YYEEEE in the germline V gene. V gave up 4 bases and J gave up 6 bases, with 13 bases separating them. The CDR3 protein is CASSIDSSQTQYF. The DNA for the CDR3 is TGTGCCAGCAGCATAGACAGTTCTCAGACCCAGTACTTC.

The gene calls are TRBV6-2 or TRBV6-3 and TRBJ2-6; TRBD2 agrees at 9 bases. Unmatched junction bases numbered 11, after V lost 5 bases and J lost 0 bases. CDR1 is MNHEY, CDR2 SVGEGT, per germline. CDR3 length: 19 residues. The DNA of the CDR3 is TGTGCCAGCAGTCCCCGGGGAGCGGGGGGCCTCTCTGGGGCCAACGTCCTGACTTTC. Translating gives CASSPRGAGGLSGANVLTF.

The J gene is TRBJ1-1, the V gene TRBV4-1; D might be TRBD1 (5 bases). The germline V gene encodes CDR1 MGHRA and CDR2 YSYEKL. Trimming cost V 4 bases and J 8 bases, with 20 bases left between them. This CDR3 spans 15 amino acids. CDR3 DNA sequence: TGCGCCAGCAGCCGGACCGGGACTCAAAATGGGGAAGCTTTCTTT. Translating gives CASSRTGTQNGEAFF.

This clone was seen once. The chain combines TRBV28 with TRBJ2-7, with D perhaps TRBD2 (6 bases). Trimming removed 3 bases from V and 4 bases from J, with 19 bases in between. Germline CDR1 reads MDHEN; CDR2 reads SYDVKM. The CDR3 length is 16 residues. CDR3 nucleotide sequence: TGTGCCAGCAGTTTTAGCGGCACTTCATCCCCATACGAGCAGTACTTC. Its translation is CASSFSGTSSPYEQYF.

The chain joins TRBV19 to TRBJ1-3; TRBD1 might be the D (5 bases). V gave up 5 bases and J gave up 0 bases, with 8 bases separating them. CDR1 is LNHDA and CDR2 is SQIVND in the germline V gene (reference sequence). The CDR3 has 14 amino acids. The CDR3 region is CASSGTFSGNTIYF. For the CDR3, the DNA is TGTGCCAGTAGTGGGACTTTCTCTGGAAACACCATATATTTT.

This clone has more than one count but fewer than ten. The chain links TRBV4-2 to TRBJ1-2; D may be TRBD1 (6 bases). The CDR3 totals 14 residues. Trimming stripped 0 bases from V and 6 bases from J, with 11 bases between. Germline V lookup: CDR1 LGHNA, CDR2 YNFKEQ. The CDR3 loop is CASSQDPGVNGYTF. For the CDR3, the DNA is TGTGCCAGCAGCCAAGATCCAGGGGTTAATGGCTACACCTTC.

This rearrangement joins TRBV7-8 to TRBJ1-3; D remains ambiguous. V was trimmed by 5 bases and J by 4 bases, leaving 15 bases between them. The CDR3 runs 15 residues. Germline lookup yields CDR1 SGHVS and CDR2 FQNEAQ. The DNA for the CDR3 is TGTGCCAGCAGCAGAGGCCGGGGAGTGGGAAACACCATATATTTT. It translates to CASSRGRGVGNTIYF.

This clone was observed a single time. CDR3 in amino acids: CSVESSGAQSGELFF. The CDR3 DNA reads as TGCAGCGTTGAAAGTAGCGGAGCCCAATCCGGGGAGCTGTTTTTT. The J gene is TRBJ2-2, the V gene TRBV29-1, with D perhaps TRBD2 (6 bases). CDR1 and CDR2 (germline): SQVTM, ANQGSEA. Trimming left V 2 bases short and J 6 bases short, with 16 bases between. The CDR3 contains 15 residues.

The chain uses TRBV7-2 and TRBJ1-2, with 11 nucleotides matching TRBD1. This CDR3 has 14 amino acids. From germline, CDR1 is SGHTA and CDR2 FQGNSA. V shed 5 bases and J 8 bases; nucleotides not matched to a gene: 7. The CDR3 is CASSPGQGARGYTF. The CDR3 DNA is TGTGCCAGCAGCCCCGGACAGGGGGCGCGGGGCTACACCTTC. Supplemented by reference TRBV7-2 and TRBJ1-2, the full variable domain reads GAGVSQSPSNKVTEKGKDVELRCDPISGHTALYWYRQSLGQGLEFLIYFQGNSAPDKSGLPSDRFSAERTGGSVSTLTIQRTQQEDSAVYLCASSPGQGARGYTFGSGTRLTVV.

This chain links TRBV19 with TRBJ2-2, with D unresolved. Deletions cut 7 bases from V and 2 bases from J, with 11 bases between. Germline V gene data show CDR1 as LNHDA and CDR2 as SQIVND (reference sequence). CDR3 size: 14 residues. This CDR3 is CASKVGTNTGELFF. For the CDR3, the DNA is TGTGCCAGTAAAGTGGGCACTAACACCGGGGAGCTGTTTTTT.

The rearrangement links TRBV5-5 to TRBJ1-4; 7 nucleotides agree with TRBD1. Germline CDR1 reads SGHKS; CDR2 reads YYEKEE (reference sequence). The CDR3 extends over 14 amino acids. V shed 2 bases and J 4 bases; nucleotides not matched to a gene: 2. The CDR3 DNA follows: TGTGCCAGCAGCTTACAGGGGATTAATGAAAAACTGTTTTTT. Translation: CASSLQGINEKLFF.

This clone was found a few times. The V and J genes are TRBV19 and TRBJ1-1; D is undetermined. The CDR3 sequence is 13 residues long. Germline assignment: CDR1 LNHDA and CDR2 SQIVND (reference sequence). Between the trimmed V and J ends, which lost 3 bases and 8 bases, there was a span of 13 bases. The CDR3 protein is CASSISGNSEAFF. The CDR3 region has the DNA TGTGCCAGTAGTATCAGTGGCAATTCCGAAGCTTTCTTT. Complete variable domain (other parts from reference TRBV19 and TRBJ1-1): DGGITQSPKYLFRKEGQNVTLSCEQNLNHDAMYWYRQDPGQGLRLIYYSQIVNDFQKGDIAEGYSVSREKKESFPLTVTSAQKNPTAFYLCASSISGNSEAFFGQGTRLTVV.

This clone was counted a single time. The gene calls are TRBV18 and TRBJ1-1; D may be TRBD1 (5 bases). V was clipped by 2 bases and J by 4 bases, with 11 bases between them. The CDR3 runs to 14 residues. The V gene's germline CDR1 is KGHSH and CDR2 LQKENI. The CDR3 bases are TGTGCCAGCTCACCAAGGAGCAGGGCCACTGAAGCTTTCTTT. It translates to CASSPRSRATEAFF.